Detailed here is one T cell receptor beta chain. Here immunoSEQ multiplex PCR was the method, and the copy in TCRdb shows in-frame clones only, minus some. The sample includes about 190,000 clones, approximately 84% of them seen just once. Researchers sorted participants into cohorts using their self-reported clinical history. This CDR3 is built from 16 residues. V shed 4 bases, J shed 2 bases, and the junction held 6 bases outside the gene matches. Germline assignment: CDR1 WNHNN and CDR2 SYGVQD (reference sequence). These data originate in a study of blood T cell repertoires in COVID-19. This chain joins TRBV10-1 and TRBJ1-3, with 9 bases fitting TRBD1. The sequence was collected from a woman under 40 who had recovered from COVID-19. Sequencing was done on a sample of PBMCs or T cells enriched from blood (not recorded which). CDR3 sequence: CASSGTGDGPGNTIYF. The CDR3 nucleotides are TGCGCCAGCAGTGGGACAGGGGACGGGCCTGGAAACACCATATATTTT.